Listed below are T cell receptor beta chains from one sample, sequenced in a study of cytomegalovirus exposure and HLA in healthy donors. The data were produced by immunoSEQ multiplex PCR, yet TCRdb's version contains in-frame clones alone and is incomplete. The sample features 60,000 or so clones, with roughly 9% in its top ten. Material for sequencing was PBMCs. These receptors all come from a man aged 50 to 60 in good health and CMV-seropositive. The CDR3 runs from the conserved cysteine through the conserved F or W. Some rows mark clone size as missing; the rest say once, few, many or name a class of expanded clone.

j_gene,v_gene,abundance,CDR3aa
TRBJ2-7,TRBV7-3,.,CASSLTGSDPEQYF
TRBJ1-1,TRBV27,.,CASSRTRQGAKSEAFF
TRBJ2-1,TRBV9,.,CASSILAGAYNEQFF
TRBJ1-5,TRBV6-5,.,CASSPGSNQPQHF
TRBJ2-5,TRBV29-1,.,CSVVVQGAGTQYF
TRBJ1-6,TRBV11-2,.,CASSLETGGYNSPLHF
TRBJ1-2,TRBV29-1,.,CSGQGSYGYTF
TRBJ2-1,TRBV7-2,medium-sized,CASSLSLAGGYNEQFF
TRBJ2-7,TRBV2,.,CASSDLTDSYEQYF
TRBJ1-4,TRBV25-1,.,CASSESQRSNEKLFF
TRBJ2-7,TRBV5-6,.,CASSFGGTYEQYF
TRBJ2-1,TRBV15,.,CATSRGREGHNEQFF
TRBJ2-5,TRBV7-9,.,CASSFLISGQGEETQYF
TRBJ2-7,TRBV9,.,CASGLRAGVVHEQYF
TRBJ1-1,TRBV18,.,CASSPSTGGEAFF
TRBJ1-5,TRBV7-9,.,CASSRTGDSNQPQHF
TRBJ2-1,TRBV7-9,.,CASSTTTGRNEQFF
TRBJ2-7,TRBV18,.,CASSPGPPGFYEQYF
TRBJ1-1,TRBV19,.,CASSIGGQGLTEAFF
TRBJ2-7,TRBV28,.,CASSTFAGNYEQYF
TRBJ1-1,TRBV7-2,.,CASSLQGGMNTEAFF
TRBJ2-1,TRBV4-2,.,CASSRTSGVPNEQFF
TRBJ1-1,TRBV7-9,.,CASSLVLTGVNTEAFF
TRBJ2-1,TRBV5-4,.,CASSQTSGGAGEQFF
TRBJ2-2,TRBV29-1,.,CSVGLAGGRTGELFF
TRBJ1-5,TRBV6-5,.,CASRSGQGIGQPQHF
TRBJ2-7,TRBV7-9,.,CASSPQDNAREQYF
TRBJ1-2,TRBV5-4,.,CASTAEGARYGYTF
TRBJ2-1,TRBV6-1,.,CASSELAGDNEQFF
TRBJ1-5,TRBV6-5,.,CASSRTGVSQPQHF
TRBJ2-2,TRBV25-1,.,CASSGYRGYTGELFF
TRBJ1-1,TRBV6-5,.,CASSPPVGGEAFF
TRBJ2-7,TRBV5-1,.,CASSLAGGAYEQYF
TRBJ2-1,TRBV6-6,.,CASSHPRTGEVNEQFF
TRBJ2-7,TRBV6-5,.,CASTLNYEQYF
TRBJ2-3,TRBV5-6,.,CASSRQADTQYF
TRBJ1-1,TRBV6-5,.,CASSYSQGDTEAFF
TRBJ2-5,TRBV7-3,.,CASSLSGGADETQYF
TRBJ2-3,TRBV11-3,.,CASSLRGQTQYF
TRBJ1-1,TRBV30,.,CAFGEGGNTEAFF
TRBJ1-1,TRBV6-6,.,CASTYGGTEAFF
TRBJ2-1,TRBV9,.,CASSFGGGNEQFF
TRBJ1-1,TRBV25-1,.,CASSDPSTGDTEAFF
TRBJ1-2,TRBV27,.,CASSLGQGGGYTF
TRBJ2-2,TRBV7-2,.,CASSLGGSGRTGELFF
TRBJ2-1,TRBV4-3,.,CASSQEADSSANEQFF
TRBJ1-2,TRBV4-3,.,CASSQVPYGTGGSLGYGYTF
TRBJ1-2,TRBV5-4,.,CASSSPGQYGYTF
TRBJ1-1,TRBV19,.,CASSLLAGNTEDFF
TRBJ2-5,TRBV6-5,.,CASSFPGSQETQYF
TRBJ2-1,TRBV7-7,.,CASSSYPRDFHNEQFF
TRBJ2-1,TRBV19,.,CASSTLRAGGRNEQFF
TRBJ1-2,TRBV28,.,CASSTDSRGGYTF
TRBJ2-7,TRBV19,.,CASSMGDSDTPFYEQYF
TRBJ1-5,TRBV2,.,CASSEALGANQPQHF